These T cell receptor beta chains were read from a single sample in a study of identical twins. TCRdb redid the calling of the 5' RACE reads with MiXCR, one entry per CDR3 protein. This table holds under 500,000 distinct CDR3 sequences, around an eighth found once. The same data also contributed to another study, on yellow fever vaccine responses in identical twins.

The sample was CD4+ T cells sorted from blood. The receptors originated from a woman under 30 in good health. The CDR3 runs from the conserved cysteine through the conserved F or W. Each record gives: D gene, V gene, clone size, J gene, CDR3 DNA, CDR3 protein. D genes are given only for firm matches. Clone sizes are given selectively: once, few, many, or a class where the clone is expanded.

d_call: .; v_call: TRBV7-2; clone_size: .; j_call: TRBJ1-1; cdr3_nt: TGTGCCAGCAGCAACCGGGGCCCAGGGACTGAAGCTTTCTTT; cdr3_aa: CASSNRGPGTEAFF
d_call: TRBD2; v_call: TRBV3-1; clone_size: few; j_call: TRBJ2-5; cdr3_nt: TGTGCCAGCAGCCTCCTCGGACTAGCGGGGAATCAAGAGACCCAGTACTTC; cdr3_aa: CASSLLGLAGNQETQYF
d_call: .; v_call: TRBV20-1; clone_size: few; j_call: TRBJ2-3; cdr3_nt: TGCAGTGCTCATCCACCCCCCGATCATACGCAGTATTTT; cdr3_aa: CSAHPPPDHTQYF
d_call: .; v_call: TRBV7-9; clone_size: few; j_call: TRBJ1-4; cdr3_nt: TGTGCCAGCAGCCGTCCTTGGCAGCGAGGAGGCGAAAAACTGTTTTTT; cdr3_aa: CASSRPWQRGGEKLFF
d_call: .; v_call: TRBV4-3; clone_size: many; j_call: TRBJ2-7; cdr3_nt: TGCGCCAGCAGCCAAGAACCGGCGGACTCCTACGAGCAGTACTTC; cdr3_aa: CASSQEPADSYEQYF
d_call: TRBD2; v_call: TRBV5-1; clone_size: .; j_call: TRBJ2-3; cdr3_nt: TGCGCCAGCAGGACTAGCGGGCCCCCAGATACGCAGTATTTT; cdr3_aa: CASRTSGPPDTQYF
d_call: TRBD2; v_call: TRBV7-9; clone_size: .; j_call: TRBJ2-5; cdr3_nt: TGTGCCAGCAGCTTAACCCTAGCGGGCGAGACCCAGTACTTC; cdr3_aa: CASSLTLAGETQYF
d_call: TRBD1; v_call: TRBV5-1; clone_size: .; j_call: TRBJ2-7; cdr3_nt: TGCGCCAGCAGCCCCGGGACAGGGGGGCCCACCTACGAGCAGTACTTC; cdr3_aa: CASSPGTGGPTYEQYF
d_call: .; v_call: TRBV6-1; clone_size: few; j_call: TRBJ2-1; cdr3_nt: TGTGCCAGCACGGGAGGGGGCGCCTCCTACAATGAGCAGTTCTTC; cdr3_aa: CASTGGGASYNEQFF
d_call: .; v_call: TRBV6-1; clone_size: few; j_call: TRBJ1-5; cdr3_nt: TGTGCCAGCAGTGAATGGGGCAATAGCAATCAGCCCCAGCATTTT; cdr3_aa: CASSEWGNSNQPQHF
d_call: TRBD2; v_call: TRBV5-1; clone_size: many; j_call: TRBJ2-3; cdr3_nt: TGCGCCAGCAGTTCTATAGCGGGGGGGAGCACAGATACGCAGTATTTT; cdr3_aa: CASSSIAGGSTDTQYF
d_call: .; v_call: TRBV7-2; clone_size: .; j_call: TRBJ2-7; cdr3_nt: TGTGCCAGCAGCTACCGAGGGGAGACCCTTTACGAGCAGTACTTC; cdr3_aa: CASSYRGETLYEQYF
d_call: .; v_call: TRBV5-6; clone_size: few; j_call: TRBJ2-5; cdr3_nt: TGTGCCAGCAGCTTGAGGTCCCGTCTGACCCAGTACTTC; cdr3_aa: CASSLRSRLTQYF
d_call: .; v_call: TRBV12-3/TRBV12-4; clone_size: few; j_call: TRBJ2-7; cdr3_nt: TGTGCCAGCAGCCCCTGGGCGGGACGTACCTACGAGCAGTACTTC; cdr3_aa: CASSPWAGRTYEQYF
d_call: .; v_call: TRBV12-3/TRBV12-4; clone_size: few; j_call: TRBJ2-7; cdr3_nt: TGTGCCAGCAGTACGTGGGACCCCCCCTACGAGCAGTACTTC; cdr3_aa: CASSTWDPPYEQYF
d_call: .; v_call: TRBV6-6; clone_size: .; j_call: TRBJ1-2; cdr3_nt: TGTGCCAGCAGTTACTCGGGGCGGGATGGCTACACCTTC; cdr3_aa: CASSYSGRDGYTF
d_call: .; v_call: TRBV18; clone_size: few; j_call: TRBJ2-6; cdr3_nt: TGTGCCAGCTCACCACCCTCCCTATCGAACTCTGGGGCCAACGTCCTGACTTTC; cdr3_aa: CASSPPSLSNSGANVLTF
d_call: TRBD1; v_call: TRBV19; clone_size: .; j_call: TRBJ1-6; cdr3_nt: TGTGCCAGTAGCGGGACAGGGCAATCACCCCTCCACTTT; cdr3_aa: CASSGTGQSPLHF
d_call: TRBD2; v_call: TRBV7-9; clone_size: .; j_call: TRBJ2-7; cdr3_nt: TGTGCCAGCAGCGCTGGGACTAGCGGATACGAGCAGTACTTC; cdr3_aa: CASSAGTSGYEQYF
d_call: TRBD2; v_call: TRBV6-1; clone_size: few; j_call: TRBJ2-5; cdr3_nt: TGTGCCAGCAGTGGAGCCTCGGGAGGAACCCAGTACTTC; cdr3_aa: CASSGASGGTQYF
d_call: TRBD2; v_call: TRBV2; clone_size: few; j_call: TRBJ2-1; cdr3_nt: TGTGCCAGCAGTTTCACCGGGACTAGCGGGGCCTACAATGAGCAGTTCTTC; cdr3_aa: CASSFTGTSGAYNEQFF
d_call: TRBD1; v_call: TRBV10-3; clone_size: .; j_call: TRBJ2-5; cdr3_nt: TGTGCCATCAGTAACAGGGGGCTGGGGGAGACCCAGTACTTC; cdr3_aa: CAISNRGLGETQYF
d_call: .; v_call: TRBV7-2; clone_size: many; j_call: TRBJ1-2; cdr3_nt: TGTGCCAGCAGCTTGTCTGCCGGCTACACCTTC; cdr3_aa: CASSLSAGYTF
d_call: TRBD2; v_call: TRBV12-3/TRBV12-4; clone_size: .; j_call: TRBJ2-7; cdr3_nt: TGTGCCAGCAGTTTCCTCGGGGGGACCAGGAGCTACGAGCAGTACTTC; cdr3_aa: CASSFLGGTRSYEQYF
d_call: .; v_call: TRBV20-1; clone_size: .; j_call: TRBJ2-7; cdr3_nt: TGCAGTGCTAGACGAGACAGAGCTTACGAGCAGTACTTC; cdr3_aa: CSARRDRAYEQYF
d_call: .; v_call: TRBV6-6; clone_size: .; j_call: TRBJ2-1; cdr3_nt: TGTGCCAGCACCAACAGGGAGAATGAGCAGTTCTTC; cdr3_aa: CASTNRENEQFF
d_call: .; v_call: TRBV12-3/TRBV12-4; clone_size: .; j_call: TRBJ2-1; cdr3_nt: TGTGCCAGCAGTTTAGCGCACAGGGTTATGGGCTACAATGAGCAGTTCTTC; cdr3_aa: CASSLAHRVMGYNEQFF
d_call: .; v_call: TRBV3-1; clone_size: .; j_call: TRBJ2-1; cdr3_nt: TGTGCCACCAGCCAAGTAGGTCTTGCGATGAATGAGCAGTTCTTC; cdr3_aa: CATSQVGLAMNEQFF
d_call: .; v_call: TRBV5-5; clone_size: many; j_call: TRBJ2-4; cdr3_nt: TGTGCCAGCAGAACAGGACAGACGGCAGGCATTCAGTACTTC; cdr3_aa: CASRTGQTAGIQYF
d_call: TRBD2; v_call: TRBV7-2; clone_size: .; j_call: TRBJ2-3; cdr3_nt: TGTGCCAGCAGCTTAGCGCGGCTAGCGGGAGGGGGGCATACGCAGTATTTT; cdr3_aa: CASSLARLAGGGHTQYF
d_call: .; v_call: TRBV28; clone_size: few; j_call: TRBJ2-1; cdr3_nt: TGTGCCAGCACGGTTCGGGGATTCGCTGAGCAGTTCTTC; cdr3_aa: CASTVRGFAEQFF
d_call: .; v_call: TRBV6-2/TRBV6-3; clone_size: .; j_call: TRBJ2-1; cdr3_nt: TGTGCCAGCAGCTCTGTCGGGACGAGCTCCTACAATGAGCAGTTCTTC; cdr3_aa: CASSSVGTSSYNEQFF
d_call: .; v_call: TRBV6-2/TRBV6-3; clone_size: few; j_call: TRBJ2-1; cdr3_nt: TGTGCCAGCAGGGGGTCAAGGCGGGATTACAATGAGCAGTTCTTC; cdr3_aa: CASRGSRRDYNEQFF
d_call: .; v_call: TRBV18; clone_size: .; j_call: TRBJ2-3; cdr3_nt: TGTGCCAGCTCCCCCGCCCCAGCGGAGGCGACAGATACGCAGTATTTT; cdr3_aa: CASSPAPAEATDTQYF
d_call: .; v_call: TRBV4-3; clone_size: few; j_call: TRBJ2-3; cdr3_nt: TGCGCCAGCAGCCAGACGCTCACGGATACGCAGTATTTT; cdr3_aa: CASSQTLTDTQYF
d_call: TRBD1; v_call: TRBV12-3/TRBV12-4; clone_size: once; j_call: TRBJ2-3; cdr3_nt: TGTGCCAGCCCCATAGGGTTACTCAGGGGGCAAGATACGCAGTATTTT; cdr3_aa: CASPIGLLRGQDTQYF
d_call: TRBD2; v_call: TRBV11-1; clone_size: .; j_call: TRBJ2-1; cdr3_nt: TGTGCCAGCAGCACAAGCGGGAGGGTCTTGGGGGAGCAGTTCTTC; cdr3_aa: CASSTSGRVLGEQFF
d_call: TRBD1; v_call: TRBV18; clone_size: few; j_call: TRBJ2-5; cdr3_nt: TGTGCCAGCTCACCGGGGACAGGGGGCACGGAGACCCAGTACTTC; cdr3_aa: CASSPGTGGTETQYF
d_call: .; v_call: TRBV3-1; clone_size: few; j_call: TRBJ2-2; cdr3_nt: TGTGCCAGCAGCCAAGGTGCGGGGTCGGGGGAGCTGTTTTTT; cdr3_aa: CASSQGAGSGELFF
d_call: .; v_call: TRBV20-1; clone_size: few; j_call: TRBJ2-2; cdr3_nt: TGCAGTGCTCCCGGGCCGACGAACACCGGGGAGCTGTTTTTT; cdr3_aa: CSAPGPTNTGELFF
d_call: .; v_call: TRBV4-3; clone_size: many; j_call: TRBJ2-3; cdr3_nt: TGCGCCAGCAGCCAAGTTCCCGGCCTGGGGCAGTATTTT; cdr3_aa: CASSQVPGLGQYF